A single sample is the source of the 6 T cell receptor beta chains below, sequenced in a study of T-cell reconstitution after alpha-beta-depleted transplantation in children. Preparation of the TCRbeta library was carried out with unique molecular identifiers. A single record per CDR3 protein comes from TCRdb applying MiXCR to the PCR reads. The table shows 240,000 or so distinct CDR3 sequences, with approximately 8.9% occurring only once. This specimen consisted of PBMCs, mostly from graft donor cells, obtained 180 days after TCRalphabeta/CD19-depleted stem cell transplant. These TCRs come from a male patient younger than 18 who had a stem cell transplant for acute lymphoblastic leukemia, so the T cells may come from the graft donor.

This clonotype was seen repeatedly, ten times or more. The chain carries TRBV12-3 or TRBV12-4 and TRBJ2-1, with 8 nucleotides matching TRBD1. J gave up 0 bases and V 4 bases, and 8 bases lay outside the gene matches. The CDR3 is 17 residues long. The CDR3 DNA sequence: TGTGCCAGCAGTTGCCGGAGGACAGGGAGCTCCTACAATGAGCAGTTCTTC. It is translated as CASSCRRTGSSYNEQFF.

This clonotype came up many times. The chain carries TRBV11-1 and TRBJ2-7, with 8 nucleotides matching TRBD1. Germline V gene data show CDR1 as SGHAT and CDR2 as FQDESV (reference sequence). This CDR3 has 15 residues. The V segment lost 5 bases and the J segment 2 bases; nucleotides outside the gene matches: 8. The CDR3, as DNA: TGTGCCAGCAGCCCTAGTGAGACAGGGGCCTACGAGCAGTACTTC. Translating it yields CASSPSETGAYEQYF.

The J gene is TRBJ2-6, the V gene TRBV11-2; D ambiguous. V was clipped by 5 bases and J by 2 bases, with 16 bases between them. This CDR3 spans 17 amino acids. CDR1 and CDR2 from the germline V gene are SGHAT and FQNNGV. The CDR3 DNA sequence: TGTGCCAGCAGCCCGAGTTGGATCTTGCCTGGGGCCAACGTCCTGACTTTC. This sequence encodes CASSPSWILPGANVLTF.

This clonotype was picked up many times. The chain is built from TRBV12-3 or TRBV12-4 and TRBJ1-1, with D maybe TRBD1 (6 bases). The V end lost 4 bases, the J end lost 0 bases, and 21 bases lay between the germline ends. CDR3 length: 18 residues. CDR3 region: CASSWSPIGQTLNTEAFF. The DNA for the CDR3 is TGTGCCAGCAGTTGGTCGCCGATAGGACAGACTTTGAACACTGAAGCTTTCTTT.

Only a few counts were recorded for this clonotype. The chain recombines TRBV18 with TRBJ2-4; D may correspond to TRBD1 or TRBD2 (5 bases each). Germline V gene data show CDR1 as KGHSH and CDR2 as LQKENI. The ends were cut back, 3 bases at V and 9 bases at J, with 12 bases in the middle. This CDR3 is 13 amino acids long. CDR3 in DNA: TGTGCCAGCTCACCCGGGGCAGGGAGCATTCAGTACTTC. Protein product: CASSPGAGSIQYF.

In this sample, this clonotype turned up a few times. The chain employs TRBV7-9 and TRBJ2-2; TRBD1 matches 9 bases. Unmatched junction bases numbered 9, after V lost 5 bases and J lost 5 bases. CDR1 SEHNR and CDR2 FQNEAQ come from the germline V gene (reference sequence). The CDR3 consists of 16 residues. The CDR3 DNA is TGTGCCAGCAGCCCCTCGACAGGGGGGGGAACCGGGGAGCTGTTTTTT. It yields the protein CASSPSTGGGTGELFF.